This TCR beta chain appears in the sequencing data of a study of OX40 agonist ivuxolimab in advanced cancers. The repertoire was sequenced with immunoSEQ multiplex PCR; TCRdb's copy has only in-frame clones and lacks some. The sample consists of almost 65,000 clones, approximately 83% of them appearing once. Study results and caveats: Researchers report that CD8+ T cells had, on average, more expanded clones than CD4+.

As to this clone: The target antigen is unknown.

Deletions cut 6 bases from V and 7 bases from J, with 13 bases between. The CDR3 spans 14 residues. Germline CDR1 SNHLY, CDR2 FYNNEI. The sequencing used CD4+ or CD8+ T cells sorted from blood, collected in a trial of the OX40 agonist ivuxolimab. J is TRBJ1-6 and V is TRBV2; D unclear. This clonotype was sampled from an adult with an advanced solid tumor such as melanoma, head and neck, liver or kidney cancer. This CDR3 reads CASRGSARNSPLHF. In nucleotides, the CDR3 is TGTGCCAGCAGGGGGTCAGCTCGAAATTCACCCCTCCACTTT. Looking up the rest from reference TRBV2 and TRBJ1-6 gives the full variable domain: EPEVTQTPSHQVTQMGQEVILRCVPISNHLYFYWYRQILGQKVEFLVSFYNNEISEKSEIFDDQFSVERPDGSNFTLKIRSTKLEDSAMYFCASRGSARNSPLHFGNGTRLTVT.